The present T cell receptor beta chain was sequenced within a study of T cell responses to AZD1222 COVID-19 vaccine. Study results and caveats: When two AZD1222 doses had been given, Spike-specific TCR breadth and depth rose. There were repertoire samples only from the period after the peak T cell response. Possibly, clonal diversity was underestimated; donors were largely white British and included more females.

Notes on this clone: The antigen is not known.

The CDR3 is made up of 16 amino acids. Germline V gives CDR1 LGHDT, CDR2 YNNKEL (reference sequence). V shed 4 bases and J 0 bases; nucleotides not matched to a gene: 3. Produced via immunoSEQ multiplex PCR; TCRdb's table is partial and in-frame only. The sample lists about 120,000 clones; about 85% were seen once. The sequence was collected from an adult who received the AZD1222 COVID-19 vaccine. Sample: peripheral blood, taken 28 days after the second AZD1222 dose. The chain employs TRBV3-1 (or the pseudogene TRBV3-2) and TRBJ2-6, with TRBD1 matching 7 bases. This CDR3 reads CASSPAGGSGANVLTF. CDR3 bases: TGTGCCAGCAGCCCTGCAGGGGGCTCTGGGGCCAACGTCCTGACTTTC.